The 24 T cell receptor beta chains listed next were all sequenced from one sample in a study of spatial heterogeneity in lung cancer. Time point meaning: sample taken at primary tumor resection. Sequencing of whole RNA from tumor, nontumor lung or frozen PBMC involved no sorting. Each CDR3 protein gets one entry after TCRdb re-called the 5' RACE reads with MiXCR. In the table there are approximately 11,000 distinct CDR3 sequences, around 3.7% of which are singletons. Sequencing was performed on normal lung tissue next to the tumor, taken at surgery. These receptors were taken from a male donor with early-stage non-small cell lung cancer.

Judged by abundance, this clonotype is medium-sized. This CDR3 reads CATSRASGRSEKPDTQYF. As DNA, the CDR3 is TGTGCCACCAGCAGGGCTAGCGGGAGGTCTGAAAAACCAGATACGCAGTATTTT. The chain is built from TRBV15 and TRBJ2-3; TRBD2 agrees at 11 bases. Germline trimming cut 3 bases from V and 4 bases from J; bases unmatched to any gene: 12. Germline V CDR1 and CDR2: LNHNV, YYDKDF (reference sequence). The CDR3 has 18 residues.

This clonotype qualifies as medium-sized. The chain combines TRBV12-3 or TRBV12-4 with TRBJ1-4, with a tentative D call TRBD1 (5 bases). Trimming stripped 4 bases from V and 6 bases from J, with 15 bases between. This CDR3 spans 15 amino acids. The CDR3 bases are TGTGCCAGCAGTTCGAGGACATCTGGGGATGAAAAACTGTTTTTT. It specifies CASSSRTSGDEKLFF.

This clonotype has a handful of counts. The chain uses TRBV6-6 and TRBJ1-4; D unclear. The CDR3 runs 16 residues. Germline assignment: CDR1 MNHNY and CDR2 SVGAGI (reference sequence). V was clipped by 6 bases and J by 3 bases, with 17 bases between them. The CDR3: CASRDSRLGANEKLFF. The CDR3, as DNA: TGTGCCAGCAGGGACTCCCGGTTGGGCGCTAATGAAAAACTGTTTTTT.

This clonotype has a handful of counts. V is TRBV5-1 and J is TRBJ2-5; 7 bases agree with TRBD1. The V segment lost 7 bases and the J segment 2 bases; nucleotides outside the gene matches: 2. Germline loops: CDR1 SGHRS, CDR2 YFSETQ. This CDR3 has 12 residues. This CDR3 reads CASRGQQETQYF. In nucleotides, the CDR3 is TGCGCCAGCCGGGGACAGCAAGAGACCCAGTACTTC.

This clonotype was recorded at least ten times. This chain joins TRBV7-9 and TRBJ1-6; tentatively, D is TRBD1 (5 bases). Trimming took 5 bases from V and 6 from J, leaving 14 bases between them. The CDR3 sequence is 15 residues long. Germline-derived CDR1 and CDR2 are SEHNR and FQNEAQ (reference sequence). The CDR3 nucleotides are TGTGCCAGCAGCCCGGGGAGGGACGGTAATTCACCCCTCCACTTT. Protein: CASSPGRDGNSPLHF.

In this sample, this clonotype is medium-sized (0.01 to 0.1%). The J gene is TRBJ2-3, the V gene TRBV5-4, with D possibly matching TRBD1 (6 bases). The CDR3 totals 16 residues. Trimming pared 2 bases from V and 0 bases from J, leaving 13 bases between. Per germline, CDR1 SGHNT and CDR2 YYREEE (reference sequence). This chain's CDR3 is CASSLSGARSTDTQYF. Here the CDR3 DNA reads TGTGCCAGCAGCTTATCAGGGGCACGGAGCACAGATACGCAGTATTTT.

The CDR3 DNA reads TGCAGTGCTTGGGACGGACAAGAGACCCAGTACTTC. It yields the protein CSAWDGQETQYF. The chain combines TRBV20-1 with TRBJ2-5, with D perhaps matching TRBD1 or TRBD2 (5 bases each). The CDR3 has 12 residues. Germline V gene lookup returns CDR1 DFQATT and CDR2 SNEGSKA (reference sequence). V lost 5 bases, J lost 2 bases, and 9 bases lay in between.

This clonotype occurred many times. This rearrangement joins TRBV24-1 to TRBJ2-1; perhaps TRBD2 as D (6 bases). Germline CDR1 KGHDR, CDR2 SFDVKD. V was clipped by 4 bases and J by 7 bases, with 22 bases between them. This CDR3 has 17 amino acids. CDR3 sequence: CATSETRSSGASNEQFF. In DNA form, the CDR3 reads TGTGCCACCAGTGAGACCCGTAGCTCGGGAGCGTCGAATGAGCAGTTCTTC.

This clonotype was recorded at least ten times. The rearrangement joins TRBV28 to TRBJ2-1; D is ambiguous. With 1 base removed from V and 4 bases from J, the gap between germline ends came to 5 bases. Germline CDR1 is MDHEN and CDR2 is SYDVKM. The CDR3 length is 13 residues. CDR3 residues: CASSLFGYNEQFF. The CDR3 nucleotides are TGTGCCAGCAGTTTATTTGGTTACAATGAGCAGTTCTTC.

By share of the sample, this clonotype is medium-sized. The chain is built from TRBV10-3 and TRBJ2-5; D possibly corresponds to TRBD1 (6 bases). V shed 3 bases and J shed 0 bases, with 11 bases lying between them. This CDR3 is 15 amino acids long. Germline assignment: CDR1 ENHRY and CDR2 SYGVKD. CDR3 bases: TGTGCCATCAGTGAAGGGGGAGCGGACCAAGAGACCCAGTACTTC. Amino acid sequence: CAISEGGADQETQYF.

A word on this clonotype: Sequence at one end of the junction differs from germline and may be a read error. The chain uses TRBV12-3 or TRBV12-4 and TRBJ1-1; D not resolved. The CDR3 sequence is 16 residues long. CDR3 sequence: CASSFNIVEGNTEAFF. Here the CDR3 DNA reads TGTGCTAGCAGTTTTAATATAGTCGAGGGGAACACTGAAGCTTTCTTT.

By sample fraction, this clonotype is medium-sized. The rearrangement uses TRBV24-1 and TRBJ1-6; D gene uncertain. This CDR3 has 14 amino acids. CDR1 KGHDR and CDR2 SFDVKD come from the germline V gene. Between the trimmed V and J ends, which lost 4 bases and 7 bases, there was a span of 10 bases. CDR3 bases: TGTGCCACCAGTGAAGGTTTCCCCAATTCACCCCTCCACTTT. Translating it yields CATSEGFPNSPLHF.

This clonotype was detected many times. The CDR3 DNA sequence: TGTGCCAGCAGCCCTACTACACTCGGAAACACCATATATTTT. This translates into CASSPTTLGNTIYF. V usage is TRBV7-9 and J usage is TRBJ1-3; D remains unclear. V lost 5 bases, J lost 4 bases, and 12 bases lay in between. Germline CDR1 reads SEHNR; CDR2 reads FQNEAQ (reference sequence). The CDR3 spans 14 residues.

This sequence joins TRBV5-6 and TRBJ2-7, with unresolved D. CDR1 is SGHDT and CDR2 is YYEEEE in the germline V gene. V shed 5 bases and J shed 1 base, with 10 bases lying between them. There are 13 residues in the CDR3. CDR3 nucleotides: TGTGCCAGCAGTCCCGTAGGGTCCTACGAGCAGTACTTC. The encoded protein is CASSPVGSYEQYF.

This clonotype was seen at least ten times. The V call is TRBV7-2, the J call TRBJ1-6; D gene ambiguous. Trimming stripped 1 base from V and 0 bases from J, with 4 bases between. There are 15 residues in the CDR3. Germline V gene data show CDR1 as SGHTA and CDR2 as FQGNSA. The CDR3 DNA reads as TGTGCCAGCAGCTTAGAAAGCTCCTATAATTCACCCCTCCACTTT. This codes for CASSLESSYNSPLHF.

By sample fraction, this clonotype is medium-sized (0.01 to 0.1%). J is TRBJ2-1 and V is TRBV12-3 or TRBV12-4; TRBD1 agrees at 9 bases. The CDR3 loop spans 15 amino acids. The V segment lost 6 bases and the J segment 8 bases; nucleotides outside the gene matches: 11. The CDR3 DNA sequence: TGTGCCAGCAGCCTCCCGGGGACAGGGACCGATGAGCAGTTCTTC. The encoded protein is CASSLPGTGTDEQFF.

By share of the sample, this clonotype is medium-sized. The V call is TRBV18, the J call TRBJ2-1; 10 nucleotides agree with TRBD1. After removal of 3 bases from V and 8 bases from J, the junction contained 7 bases not matched to a gene. The CDR3 extends over 15 amino acids. Per germline, CDR1 KGHSH and CDR2 LQKENI. This CDR3 is CASSPQGQGMDEQFF. DNA for the CDR3: TGTGCCAGCTCACCCCAGGGACAGGGGATGGATGAGCAGTTCTTC.

Turning to this clonotype: One end of the junction fails to match germline, which may point to a read error. CDR3 amino acids: CASSQGEGAYGEETQYF. The DNA for the CDR3 is TGTGCCAGCAGCCAAGGTGAGGGAGCGTACGGAGAAGAAACCCAGTACTTC. The chain recombines TRBV4-2 with TRBJ2-5, with D possibly being TRBD2 (5 bases). The CDR3 has 17 amino acids. Germline loops: CDR1 LGHNA, CDR2 YNFKEQ.

This clonotype was seen at least ten times. This sequence joins TRBV5-1 and TRBJ2-3; D remains ambiguous. There are 15 residues in the CDR3. CDR1 SGHRS and CDR2 YFSETQ come from the germline V gene. V lost 0 bases and J 3 bases, leaving 11 bases between the germline ends. CDR3 nucleotides: TGCGCCAGCAGCTTGGAACCAATACTGACAGATACGCAGTATTTT. Amino acids: CASSLEPILTDTQYF.

This clonotype has at least ten counts. CDR3 nucleotide sequence: TGTGCCAGCAGCTTGAATACGAACACTGAAGCTTTCTTT. Amino acid sequence: CASSLNTNTEAFF. The chain employs TRBV7-6 and TRBJ1-1; D is undetermined. V was cut by 3 bases and J by 1 base, with 6 bases left in between. The CDR3 consists of 13 residues. CDR1 SGHVS and CDR2 FNYEAQ come from the germline V gene.

This clonotype was seen ten or more times. The V call is TRBV6-1, the J call TRBJ2-7; D gene ambiguous. CDR3 length: 16 residues. Germline V gives CDR1 MNHNS, CDR2 SASEGT. The ends were cut back, 7 bases at V and 7 bases at J, with 26 bases in the middle. In DNA form, the CDR3 reads TGTGCCAGCACCAAGGAGTGGAATTTGGTTCCTCGAGAGCAGTACTTC. Its protein product is CASTKEWNLVPREQYF.

This clonotype is classed as medium-sized. V and J are TRBV20-1 and TRBJ2-7, with TRBD1 identical over 7 bases. The V and J ends lost 0 bases and 1 base, in that order; junction bases with no gene match: 3. Per the germline V gene, CDR1 is DFQATT and CDR2 is SNEGSKA (reference sequence). This CDR3 spans 14 amino acids. CDR3 in amino acids: CSARDHRGSYEQYF. In DNA, the CDR3 is TGCAGTGCTAGAGATCACAGGGGTTCCTACGAGCAGTACTTC.

This clonotype was seen repeatedly, ten times or more. The CDR3: CASSRNIADTQYF. The CDR3 coding sequence is TGTGCCAGCAGCCGGAATATAGCGGATACGCAGTATTTT. The chain links TRBV14 to TRBJ2-3, with D perhaps matching TRBD2 (5 bases). Trimming took off 4 bases at V and 6 bases at J, with 11 bases between the two ends. Germline V gene sequence: CDR1 SGHDN, CDR2 FVKESK. The length of the CDR3 is 13 residues.

This clonotype has a count of ten or more. The genes are TRBV20-1 and TRBJ1-3; 9 bases fit TRBD1. The CDR3 runs 15 residues. Per the germline V gene, CDR1 is DFQATT and CDR2 is SNEGSKA (reference sequence). After removal of 3 bases from V and 2 bases from J, the junction contained 5 bases not matched to a gene. CDR3 in DNA: TGCAGTGCTAGTGGGACAGGGAAACCTGGAAACACCATATATTTT. Translation gives CSASGTGKPGNTIYF.